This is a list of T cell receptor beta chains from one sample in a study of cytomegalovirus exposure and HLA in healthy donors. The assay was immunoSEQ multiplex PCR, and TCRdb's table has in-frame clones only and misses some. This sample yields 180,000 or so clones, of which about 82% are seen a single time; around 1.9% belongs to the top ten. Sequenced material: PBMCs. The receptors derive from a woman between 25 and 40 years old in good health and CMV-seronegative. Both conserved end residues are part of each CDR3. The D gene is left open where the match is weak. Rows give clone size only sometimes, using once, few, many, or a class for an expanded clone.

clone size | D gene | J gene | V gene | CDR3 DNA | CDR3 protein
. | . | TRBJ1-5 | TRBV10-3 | TGTGCCATCAGTGACGAGAATATATACGCGGGTCAGCCCCAGCATTTT | CAISDENIYAGQPQHF
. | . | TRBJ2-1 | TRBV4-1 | TGCGCCAGCAGCCAGGTCAACAATCCTACTAGCAGCCTCTACAATGAGCAGTTCTTC | CASSQVNNPTSSLYNEQFF
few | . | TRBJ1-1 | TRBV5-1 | TGCGCCAGCAGCGTGGCGAGGGACACTGAAGCTTTCTTT | CASSVARDTEAFF
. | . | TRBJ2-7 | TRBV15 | TGTGCCACCAGCACCATAGCTCAGGGGAGCTCCTACGAGCAGTACTTC | CATSTIAQGSSYEQYF
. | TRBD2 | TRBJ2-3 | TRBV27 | TGTGCCAGCAAACCCAGCGGGGGGCGTGGCACAGATACGCAGTATTTT | CASKPSGGRGTDTQYF
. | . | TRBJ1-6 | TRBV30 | TGTGCCTGGAGTTCCCGCGGGAATAATTCACCCCTCCACTTT | CAWSSRGNNSPLHF
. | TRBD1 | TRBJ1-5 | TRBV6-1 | TGTGCCAGCAGACCGACAGGGGCTCAGCCCCAGCATTTT | CASRPTGAQPQHF
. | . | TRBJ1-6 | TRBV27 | TGTGCCAGCAGTAACCCGACAGGCCTCCTCTCCTATAATTCACCCCTCCACTTT | CASSNPTGLLSYNSPLHF
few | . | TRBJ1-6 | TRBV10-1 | TGCGCCAGCAGTGATGGCCCGGGAGATTCACCCCTCCACTTT | CASSDGPGDSPLHF
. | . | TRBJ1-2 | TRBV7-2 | TGTGCCAGCAGCTTAGGATCGGGGGGGTTCGCCTATGGCTACACCTTC | CASSLGSGGFAYGYTF
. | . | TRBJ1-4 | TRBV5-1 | TGCGCCAGCAGCTTGGACGGGGGGTTGGTCTTCTTACCCACTAATGAAAAACTGTTTTTT | CASSLDGGLVFLPTNEKLFF
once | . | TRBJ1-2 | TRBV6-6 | TGTGCCAGCAGTGGGACGGGAGCTAACTATGGCTACACCTTC | CASSGTGANYGYTF
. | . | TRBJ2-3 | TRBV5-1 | TGCGCCAGCAGCTTCGGCGGGGCAGATACGCAGTATTTT | CASSFGGADTQYF
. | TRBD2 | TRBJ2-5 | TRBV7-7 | TGTGCCAGCAGCAGTGCCTCTGGGGCGGGGGGGCAGTTGGAGACCCAGTACTTC | CASSSASGAGGQLETQYF
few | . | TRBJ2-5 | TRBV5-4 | TGTGCCAGCAGCCGGGACAACCAAGAGACCCAGTACTTC | CASSRDNQETQYF
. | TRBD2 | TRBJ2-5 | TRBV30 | TGTGCCTGGAGTGTTCGGAGGACTAGCGGGGGGGCAGAGACCCAGTACTTC | CAWSVRRTSGGAETQYF
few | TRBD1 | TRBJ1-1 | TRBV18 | TGTGCCAGCTCACTCGGGACAGGGATGGACACTGAAGCTTTCTTT | CASSLGTGMDTEAFF
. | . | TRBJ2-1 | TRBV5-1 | TGCGCCAGCAGCTTGTTGGCATTAGCTGAGCAGTTCTTC | CASSLLALAEQFF
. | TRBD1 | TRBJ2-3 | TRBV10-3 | TGTGCCATCAGCGGGGACAGGGGGCACACAGATACGCAGTATTTT | CAISGDRGHTDTQYF
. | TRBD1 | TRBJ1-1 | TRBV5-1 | TGCGCCAGCAGCTTGGTTGGGACAGGGGTGGGCACTGAAGCTTTCTTT | CASSLVGTGVGTEAFF
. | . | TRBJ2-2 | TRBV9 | TGTGCCAGCAGCGTAGCATCAGCGAACACCGGGGAGCTGTTTTTT | CASSVASANTGELFF
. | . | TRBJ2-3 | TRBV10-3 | TGTGCCATCAGTGATCAAGGGCAGGGTGAAGCAGATACGCAGTATTTT | CAISDQGQGEADTQYF
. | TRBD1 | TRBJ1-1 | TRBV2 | TGTGCCAGCAGTGCCCGACAGGGATCGCTGGCGGAAGCTTTCTTT | CASSARQGSLAEAFF
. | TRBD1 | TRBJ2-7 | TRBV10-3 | TGTGCCATCAGTGCGCACACAGGGACAGGAGGTTCCTACGAGCAGTACTTC | CAISAHTGTGGSYEQYF
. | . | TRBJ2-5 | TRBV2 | TGTGCCAGCAGTGTTGGCGGGCCGCAAGAGACCCAGTACTTC | CASSVGGPQETQYF
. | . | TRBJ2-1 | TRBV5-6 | TGTGCCAGCAGCCTGAGGTTGGGTTACAATGAGCAGTTCTTC | CASSLRLGYNEQFF
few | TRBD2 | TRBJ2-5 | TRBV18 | TGTGCCAGCTCACCATCCGCGGGGGGGGAGACCCAGTACTTC | CASSPSAGGETQYF
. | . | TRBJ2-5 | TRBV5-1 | TGCGCCAGCAGCTTGTCCCTCCAAGAGACCCAGTACTTC | CASSLSLQETQYF
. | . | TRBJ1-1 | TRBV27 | TGTGCCAGCAGATGGACACGATCATACACTGAAGCTTTCTTT | CASRWTRSYTEAFF
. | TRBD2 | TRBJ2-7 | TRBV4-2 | TGTGCCAGCAGCCAACTAGCGGGGGATCGTGCGTTAGAGCAGTACTTC | CASSQLAGDRALEQYF
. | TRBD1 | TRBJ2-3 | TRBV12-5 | TGTGCTAGTGGTCGGACAGGGTTTGATACGCAGTATTTT | CASGRTGFDTQYF
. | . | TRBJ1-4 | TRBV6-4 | TGTGCCAAGGGACCGGGGGGAGGTCAGCCTTTTACTGAAAAACTGTTTTTT | CAKGPGGGQPFTEKLFF
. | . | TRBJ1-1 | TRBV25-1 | TGTGCCAGCAGTGAAATGGGACTCGGAGCTTTCTTT | CASSEMGLGAFF
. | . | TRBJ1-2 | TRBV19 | TGTGCCAGTAATCGGGGAGGGAACTATGGCTACACCTTC | CASNRGGNYGYTF
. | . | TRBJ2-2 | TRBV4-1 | TGCGCCAGCAGCCAAGCTTCTTGGGTGGGCGAAGACACCGGGGAGCTGTTTTTT | CASSQASWVGEDTGELFF
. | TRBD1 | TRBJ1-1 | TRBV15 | TGTGCCACCAGCAGAGGCTCGAGGGCAGGGGGTCGGACTGAAGCTTTCTTT | CATSRGSRAGGRTEAFF
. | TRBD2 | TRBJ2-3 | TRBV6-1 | TGTGCCAGCAGTGACGGGGGGTGGTCGGCGGGGGGGAGCACAGATACGCAGTATTTT | CASSDGGWSAGGSTDTQYF
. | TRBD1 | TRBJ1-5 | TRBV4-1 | TGCGCCAGCAGCCAAGCTCTCGACAGGGGGAATCAGCCCCAGCATTTT | CASSQALDRGNQPQHF
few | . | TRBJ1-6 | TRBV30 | TGTGCCTGGAGCAGGAATCAAGACTCACCCCTCCACTTT | CAWSRNQDSPLHF
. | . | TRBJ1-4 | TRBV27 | TGTGCCAGCAGTTTATCGAGGACAGTAAATGAAAAACTGTTTTTT | CASSLSRTVNEKLFF
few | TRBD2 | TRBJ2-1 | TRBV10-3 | TGTGCCATCAGTGAAGACATAGCGGGAAATGAGCAGTTCTTC | CAISEDIAGNEQFF
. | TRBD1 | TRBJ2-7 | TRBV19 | TGTGCCAGTAGCGCTGGACAGGGGCCCTACGAGCAGTACTTC | CASSAGQGPYEQYF